These T cell receptor beta chains were read from a single sample in a study of T cells after yellow fever vaccination. TCRdb itself ran the 5' RACE reads through MiXCR, one entry per CDR3 protein. The data contain 500,000 to 650,000 distinct CDR3 sequences, over 9% of them singletons. The specimen comprised PBMCs, sampled on the day of the yellow fever booster vaccination. All receptors derive from a man aged 25-45 years who received the YFV17D yellow fever vaccine. CDR3s include the opening cysteine and the closing phenylalanine or tryptophan. The D gene is left open where the match is weak. Some rows mark clone size as missing; the rest say once, few, many or name a class of expanded clone.

CDR3 DNA: TGTGCCAGCAGCCCCACGGGGACTCACTCGACCCTCGGGGAGCTGTTTTTT
CDR3 protein: CASSPTGTHSTLGELFF
J gene: TRBJ2-2
clone size: .
V gene: TRBV6-1
D gene: .

CDR3 DNA: TGTGCCAGCAGACCCCGGACAGGCCTATCCTACGAGCAGTACTTC
CDR3 protein: CASRPRTGLSYEQYF
J gene: TRBJ2-7
clone size: .
V gene: TRBV6-2/TRBV6-3
D gene: TRBD1

CDR3 DNA: TGTGCCAGCAGTTACTCCCCCCTGACTAGCGGGAGTAGGGATGAGCAGTTCTTC
CDR3 protein: CASSYSPLTSGSRDEQFF
J gene: TRBJ2-1
clone size: few
V gene: TRBV6-2/TRBV6-3
D gene: TRBD2

CDR3 DNA: TGTGCCAGCAGCTCCTTGTTAGCGCAGTATTTT
CDR3 protein: CASSSLLAQYF
J gene: TRBJ2-3
clone size: .
V gene: TRBV28
D gene: .

CDR3 DNA: TGCAGCGTTGGGGCAGGAGGCTACACCTTC
CDR3 protein: CSVGAGGYTF
J gene: TRBJ1-2
clone size: few
V gene: TRBV29-1
D gene: .

CDR3 DNA: TGCGCCAGCAGCTTGGATTGGGGGGTGAACATTCAGTACTTC
CDR3 protein: CASSLDWGVNIQYF
J gene: TRBJ2-4
clone size: few
V gene: TRBV5-1
D gene: .

CDR3 DNA: TGTGCCAGCAGCTTAGGTCCAGGCTCAAACTACGAGCAGTACTTC
CDR3 protein: CASSLGPGSNYEQYF
J gene: TRBJ2-7
clone size: .
V gene: TRBV7-2
D gene: .

CDR3 DNA: TGTGCCAGCAGCTTATCATTGGGGAGGACTAGCGGAAAAAACATTCAGTACTTC
CDR3 protein: CASSLSLGRTSGKNIQYF
J gene: TRBJ2-4
clone size: few
V gene: TRBV11-2
D gene: TRBD2

CDR3 DNA: TGTGCCAGCGGATTACAGGGTTCAGAAGATACGCAGTATTTT
CDR3 protein: CASGLQGSEDTQYF
J gene: TRBJ2-3
clone size: few
V gene: TRBV27
D gene: .

CDR3 DNA: TGTGCCAGCAGCCAAGGAGGGTGGGGATACAATGAGCAGTTCTTC
CDR3 protein: CASSQGGWGYNEQFF
J gene: TRBJ2-1
clone size: few
V gene: TRBV3-1
D gene: .

CDR3 DNA: TGCGCCAGCAGCTTACAAAGAGGCTCCTATAATTCACCCCTCCACTTT
CDR3 protein: CASSLQRGSYNSPLHF
J gene: TRBJ1-6
clone size: .
V gene: TRBV5-1
D gene: .

CDR3 DNA: TGTGCCAGTAGCCACCTATGGACAGGGACTAATGAAAAACTGTTTTTT
CDR3 protein: CASSHLWTGTNEKLFF
J gene: TRBJ1-4
clone size: .
V gene: TRBV19
D gene: TRBD1

CDR3 DNA: TGCAGTGCTAGGGTTAGCGGGGGCGTCCAGTACTTC
CDR3 protein: CSARVSGGVQYF
J gene: TRBJ2-7
clone size: .
V gene: TRBV20-1
D gene: TRBD2

CDR3 DNA: TGTGCCAGCAGCTTAGAGGCGGGCCGCTCCTACAATGAGCAGTTCTTC
CDR3 protein: CASSLEAGRSYNEQFF
J gene: TRBJ2-1
clone size: few
V gene: TRBV7-2
D gene: .

CDR3 DNA: TGTGCCAGCAGTTTTCTGGACACAGATACGCAGTATTTT
CDR3 protein: CASSFLDTDTQYF
J gene: TRBJ2-3
clone size: many
V gene: TRBV12-3/TRBV12-4
D gene: .

CDR3 DNA: TGCAGCGTTGATCGGCCAGGGGGGGTCGGAGGTGGAGCTTTCTTT
CDR3 protein: CSVDRPGGVGGGAFF
J gene: TRBJ1-1
clone size: .
V gene: TRBV29-1
D gene: TRBD1

CDR3 DNA: TGTGCCAGCAGTCCCGGACAGGGGGCTTCCCTATGGGGTGAGCAGTTCTTC
CDR3 protein: CASSPGQGASLWGEQFF
J gene: TRBJ2-1
clone size: few
V gene: TRBV6-2/TRBV6-3
D gene: TRBD1